The sequence of this TCR beta chain was determined in a study of T-cell reconstitution after alpha-beta-depleted transplantation in children. Whole-study findings and limits: Day-60 TCRbeta diversity that was high in some patients was derived from surviving recipient T cells and thymic progenitors. At the one-year point after transplant, T-cell counts and TCRbeta diversity were found to come mostly from T cells that had been newly produced. Expanded clones from the graft, numbering several hundred, reportedly supplied alpha-beta T cells about two months after transplant.

This clonotype showed up many times. Its antigen is as yet unknown. The TCRbeta library incorporated unique molecular identifiers. Each CDR3 protein gets one entry after TCRdb re-called the PCR reads with MiXCR. This table has some 8,000 distinct CDR3 sequences, 9.5% to 15% appearing once. The CDR3 has 12 residues. The V and J ends lost 4 bases and 4 bases respectively, with 5 bases between them. Per the germline V gene, CDR1 is SGHTA and CDR2 is FQGNSA. This chain uses TRBV7-2 with TRBJ1-5, with D perhaps matching TRBD1 (5 bases). The origin of this receptor is a patient between 2 and 9 years old who had a stem cell transplant for inherited bone marrow failure, so the T cells may come from the graft donor. The sequenced sample was PBMCs, mostly from graft donor cells, obtained 60 days after TCRalphabeta/CD19-depleted stem cell transplant. The CDR3 coding sequence is TGTGCCAGCAGCTACAGGAATCAGCCCCAGCATTTT. Protein product: CASSYRNQPQHF.